A selection of T cell receptor beta chains follows, all from one sample in a study of blood T cells in healthy people across ages. TCRdb passed the 5' RACE reads through MiXCR, listing each CDR3 protein once. Among about 1.8 million distinct CDR3 sequences listed, 40% to 55% were seen once. Input material: blood. The receptor source for this set is a middle-aged woman in good health. Each CDR3 is given with its conserved first and last residue. The D gene is left open where the match is weak. Clone size is not always given. Where it is, it says once, few, many or a class for expanded clones.

.	TRBV25-1	TRBJ2-5	13	.	TGTGCCAGCAGCCTGGGGCCATTTGAGACCCAGTACTTC	CASSLGPFETQYF
.	TRBV7-3	TRBJ2-3	17	.	TGTGCCAGCAGCTTAGGACGACAAGGGGATAAGATGGATACGCAGTATTTT	CASSLGRQGDKMDTQYF
.	TRBV11-1	TRBJ2-1	18	TRBD2	TGTGCCAGCAGCCTCCTGGGGACGACTAGCGGGGGGGCTGCTGAGCAGTTCTTC	CASSLLGTTSGGAAEQFF
.	TRBV4-1	TRBJ2-1	16	TRBD2	TGCGCCAGCAGCCAAGTTCCAGCGGGGGGGAGGAATGAGCAGTTCTTC	CASSQVPAGGRNEQFF
.	TRBV3-1	TRBJ1-1	13	TRBD1	TGTGCCAGCAGCCAACCCGGGACAGGCGAAGCTTTCTTT	CASSQPGTGEAFF
.	TRBV20-1	TRBJ1-2	12	.	TGCAGTGCTAGAGAAGGCTCTTATGGCTACACCTTC	CSAREGSYGYTF
.	TRBV29-1	TRBJ1-2	12	.	TGCAGCGTTAAATGGGGTGTATATGGCTACACCTTC	CSVKWGVYGYTF
.	TRBV28	TRBJ2-4	16	.	TGTGCCAGCAGCGAGGACAGAATATTAGCCAAAAACATTCAGTACTTC	CASSEDRILAKNIQYF
.	TRBV5-1	TRBJ1-1	12	.	TGCGCCAGCAGCTACGGGACGTCTGAAGCTTTCTTT	CASSYGTSEAFF
.	TRBV9	TRBJ2-5	14	.	TGTGCCAGCAGCGTCACATCAGACCAAGAGACCCAGTACTTC	CASSVTSDQETQYF
.	TRBV20-1	TRBJ2-7	13	TRBD1	TGCAGTGCATCTGACAGGGTCGACTACGAGCAGTACTTC	CSASDRVDYEQYF
.	TRBV7-2	TRBJ2-3	18	TRBD2	TGTGCCAGCAGCCCTCCGGGACTAGCGGGGGTAAACACAGATACGCAGTATTTT	CASSPPGLAGVNTDTQYF
few	TRBV20-1	TRBJ2-3	15	.	TGCAGTGCATCATCTAGCGCCCGAAAGCGACATACGCAGTATTTT	CSASSSARKRHTQYF
few	TRBV6-2/TRBV6-3	TRBJ2-5	15	TRBD1	TGTGCCAGCAGTCGAACAAGGACAGGCCGGGAGACCCAGTACTTC	CASSRTRTGRETQYF
few	TRBV28	TRBJ2-7	14	.	TGTGCCAGCAGTTACGCGGCAGAGAACTACGAGCAGTACTTC	CASSYAAENYEQYF
once	TRBV15	TRBJ2-7	20	.	TGTGCCACCAGCAGAGTACAAAGCCTAGGGAATACGGGGGACTCCTACGAGCAGTACTTC	CATSRVQSLGNTGDSYEQYF
few	TRBV7-2	TRBJ2-5	18	TRBD2	TGTGCCAGCAGCTCGTCTAGCGGGGGGGCTCAGTGGCAAGAGACCCAGTACTTC	CASSSSSGGAQWQETQYF
.	TRBV27	TRBJ2-7	15	TRBD1	TGTGCCAGCAGTTTAGGACGGACAGGGGGCTACGAGCAGTACTTC	CASSLGRTGGYEQYF
few	TRBV6-5	TRBJ2-1	14	TRBD2	TGTGCCAGCAGTCCGGGACTAGGTATGGGTGAGCAGTTCTTC	CASSPGLGMGEQFF
few	TRBV20-1	TRBJ1-6	15	TRBD1	TGCAGTGCTGGACCGGACAGGGGCGTAAATTCACCCCTCCACTTT	CSAGPDRGVNSPLHF
few	TRBV7-9	TRBJ2-1	14	TRBD1	TGTGCCAGCGACCGCGGGACAGGATACAATGAGCAGTTCTTC	CASDRGTGYNEQFF
.	TRBV4-3	TRBJ1-1	15	.	TGCGCCAGCAGCCAAGATCCCCATAGGGACACTGAAGCTTTCTTT	CASSQDPHRDTEAFF
.	TRBV6-2/TRBV6-3	TRBJ2-7	15	TRBD2	TGTGCCAGCAGTTACTTAGCGGGAGCCCCCTACGAGCAGTACTTC	CASSYLAGAPYEQYF
few	TRBV7-9	TRBJ1-1	12	.	TGTGCCAGCAGTACCACAAACACTGAAGCTTTCTTT	CASSTTNTEAFF
.	TRBV24-1	TRBJ2-7	14	TRBD1	TGTGCCACCAGCCCCGACAGGGCCTCCTACGAGCAGTACTTC	CATSPDRASYEQYF
many	TRBV7-2	TRBJ2-7	15	.	TGTGCCAGCAGCTTATCAGGGCAGGCGAACTACGAGCAGTACTTC	CASSLSGQANYEQYF
few	TRBV12-3/TRBV12-4	TRBJ2-5	15	TRBD2	TGTGCCAGCAGTTACGGCGGGGGGGTCAAAGAGACCCAGTACTTC	CASSYGGGVKETQYF
.	TRBV11-2	TRBJ2-7	14	.	TGTGCCAGCAGCCCCGCCGGGACTGGATATGTGAAGTACTTC	CASSPAGTGYVKYF
.	TRBV6-2/TRBV6-3	TRBJ2-3	15	.	TGTGCCAGCAGTTACCGCGACAGCTCCACAGATACGCAGTATTTT	CASSYRDSSTDTQYF
few	TRBV2	TRBJ2-3	15	TRBD2	TGTGCCAGCAGTGAATGGCGGGGGGGACCAGATACGCAGTATTTT	CASSEWRGGPDTQYF
.	TRBV25-1	TRBJ1-2	13	.	TGTGCCAGCAAAGAACAGGACGTTAGTGGCTACACCTTC	CASKEQDVSGYTF
once	TRBV5-6	TRBJ1-2	15	TRBD1	TGTGCCAGCAGCTTGGCAGGACAGGGGCGTGATGGCTACACCTTC	CASSLAGQGRDGYTF
.	TRBV27	TRBJ1-6	15	TRBD1	TGTGCCACCGGGCGGGACAGCTCCTATAATTCACCCCTCCACTTT	CATGRDSSYNSPLHF
.	TRBV7-2	TRBJ1-2	14	TRBD1	TGTGCCACCTCTCAGGGGGGTCGGAGCTATGGCTACACCTTC	CATSQGGRSYGYTF
.	TRBV7-8	TRBJ2-1	15	TRBD2	TGTGCCAGCAGCTCCCTGGGAGGGGCCTACAATGAGCAGTTCTTC	CASSSLGGAYNEQFF
.	TRBV19	TRBJ2-4	13	.	TGTGCCAGTAGTCTCAGGGATGGGGACATTCAGTACTTC	CASSLRDGDIQYF
.	TRBV7-2	TRBJ2-5	13	.	TGTACCAGCAGTTCAGACAGAAAAGAGACCCAGTACTTC	CTSSSDRKETQYF
.	TRBV25-1	TRBJ1-1	13	.	TGTGCCAGCAGTGAATTTGGGGACACCGAAGCTTTCTTT	CASSEFGDTEAFF
.	TRBV29-1	TRBJ1-2	14	TRBD1	TGCAGCGTTGAAGGTCAGGGGGCAGACTATGGCTACACCTTC	CSVEGQGADYGYTF
.	TRBV7-2	TRBJ1-2	14	.	TGTGCCAGCAGCTTTGAGACAGGCGGCTATGGCTACACCTTC	CASSFETGGYGYTF
.	TRBV10-3	TRBJ2-4	13	.	TGTGCCATCAACTCACTAGCCAAAAACATTCGGTACTTC	CAINSLAKNIRYF
.	TRBV9	TRBJ2-3	18	TRBD2	TGTGCCAGCAGCCCCGGGCTAGCGGGGGCCACTAGCACAGATACGCAGTATTTT	CASSPGLAGATSTDTQYF
.	TRBV14	TRBJ2-3	16	.	TGTGCCAGCAGCCAAGGCGGTTACCCTAGCACAGATACGCAGTATTTT	CASSQGGYPSTDTQYF
few	TRBV18	TRBJ2-1	15	TRBD2	TGTGCCAGCTCAACAGCGGGGGGGCTTTACAATGAGCAGTTCTTC	CASSTAGGLYNEQFF
.	TRBV5-1	TRBJ2-7	14	TRBD1	TGCGCCAGCAGCGGATTGGACAGGGCGGGCGAGCAGTACTTC	CASSGLDRAGEQYF
.	TRBV14	TRBJ2-6	22	TRBD1	TGTGCCAGCAGCCAAGAGCTCCTATGGATGGACAGGGGAATCTCTGGGGCCAACGTCCTGACTTTC	CASSQELLWMDRGISGANVLTF
.	TRBV20-1	TRBJ1-2	12	TRBD1	TGCAGTGCACCGACAGGGGACTATGGCTACACCTTC	CSAPTGDYGYTF
.	TRBV6-2/TRBV6-3	TRBJ1-2	15	.	TGTGCCAGCAGACCTACCGGACAGTCTAACTATGGCTACACCTTC	CASRPTGQSNYGYTF
.	TRBV20-1	TRBJ2-1	15	.	TGCAGTGCTACCAGCGGCCCACGCTCCTACAATGAGCAGTTCTTC	CSATSGPRSYNEQFF
once	TRBV7-2	TRBJ1-3	15	.	TGTGCCAGCAGCTTAGTGGTGGCAGGGGGAAACACCATATATTTT	CASSLVVAGGNTIYF
.	TRBV6-5	TRBJ2-5	14	TRBD2	TGTGCCAGCAACCCGGGACTAGCGGAAGAGACCCAGTACTTC	CASNPGLAEETQYF
.	TRBV29-1	TRBJ2-7	14	.	TGCAGCTCCGGCCAGGGGGGCCCCTACAATGAGCAGTACTTC	CSSGQGGPYNEQYF
.	TRBV2	TRBJ2-5	17	.	TGTGCCAGCAGTGAAGGGGGGCGGGGCCCTCGATCTGAGACCCAGTACTTC	CASSEGGRGPRSETQYF
.	TRBV12-5	TRBJ1-6	21	.	TGTGCTAGTGGTTTGACCGGGACGCACCTAAATCCCAGCTCCTATAATTCACCCCTCCACTTT	CASGLTGTHLNPSSYNSPLHF
few	TRBV7-9	TRBJ2-4	16	.	TGTGCCAGCACCCCCGGGGGCGGTCTAGCCAAAAACATTCAGTACTTC	CASTPGGGLAKNIQYF
.	TRBV9	TRBJ2-3	15	TRBD1	TGTGCCAGCAGCGTTGGGCAGGGGGAAGCAGATACGCAGTATTTT	CASSVGQGEADTQYF
.	TRBV5-1	TRBJ2-7	15	TRBD1	TGCGCCGGCAGCTCGGGACAGGGCGTATCCTACGAGCAGTACTTC	CAGSSGQGVSYEQYF
.	TRBV6-2/TRBV6-3	TRBJ2-1	17	TRBD1	TGTGCCAGCAGCCCTTGGACAGGCCACCTCTCATACAATGAGCAGTTCTTC	CASSPWTGHLSYNEQFF
.	TRBV10-3	TRBJ2-3	12	.	TGTGCCATCAGTTCAGACCCCCTATCGCAGTATTTT	CAISSDPLSQYF